What follows are 25 T cell receptor beta chains derived from one specimen sequenced in a study of post-analysis software for immune sequencing data. Unique molecular identifiers tagged the TCR beta cDNA libraries. Using its own MiXCR run on the PCR reads, TCRdb lists one record per CDR3 protein. The sample consists of about half a million distinct CDR3 sequences, around 36% of them appearing once. No antigen has been assigned to these receptors. Points from the study as a whole: Elevated frequency relative to controls characterized roughly five TRBV segments in patients, TRBV5-6, TRBV5-1 and TRBV20-1 among them.

Sequencing was performed on blood. Receptors were obtained from a girl aged 2-17 years with multiple sclerosis.

This clonotype has a handful of counts. The J gene is TRBJ1-2, the V gene TRBV7-8; tentative D call: TRBD1 (5 bases). CDR3 length: 17 residues. Germline lookup yields CDR1 SGHVS and CDR2 FQNEAQ. V was cut by 1 base and J by 5 bases, with 20 bases left in between. The CDR3 region is CASSLDSPKGRIYGYTF. For the CDR3, the DNA is TGTGCCAGCAGCTTAGACTCACCAAAGGGACGGATTTATGGCTACACCTTC. The variable domain in full, completed from reference TRBV7-8 and TRBJ1-2, reads GAGVSQSPRYKVAKRGQDVALRCDPISGHVSLFWYQQALGQGPEFLTYFQNEAQLDKSGLPSDRFFAERPEGSVSTLKIQRTQQEDSAVYLCASSLDSPKGRIYGYTFGSGTRLTVV.

V gene TRBV7-2 combines with J gene TRBJ2-4, with 11 bases that match TRBD1. With 5 bases clipped from V and 0 bases from J, the junction kept 9 bases outside the gene matches. CDR1 and CDR2 from the germline V gene are SGHTA and FQGNSA. This CDR3 has 18 amino acids. CDR3 DNA sequence: TGTGCCAGCAGCCCAGCCGGGACAGGGGGGCTAGCCAAAAACATTCAGTACTTC. Translation: CASSPAGTGGLAKNIQYF.

This chain connects TRBV5-1 to TRBJ1-2, with D perhaps TRBD1 (6 bases). The CDR3 sequence is 15 residues long. With 4 bases removed from V and 6 bases from J, the gap between germline ends came to 19 bases. Looked up from germline, CDR1 is SGHRS and CDR2 is YFSETQ. This CDR3 is CASSLGGGRGNGYTF. The CDR3 DNA is TGCGCCAGCAGCCTGGGAGGTGGCAGGGGCAATGGCTACACCTTC.

This clonotype was counted a few times. In nucleotides, the CDR3 is TGCGCCAGCAGCGCTAGCGGGGGGCCGGTTGAGCAGTTCTTC. This translates into CASSASGGPVEQFF. The chain has TRBV5-1 and TRBJ2-1; TRBD2 matches at 11 bases. Unmatched junction bases numbered 6, after V lost 4 bases and J lost 9 bases. CDR3 length: 14 amino acids. From germline, CDR1 is SGHRS and CDR2 YFSETQ.

The CDR3 DNA reads TGTGCCAGCAGCCAAAGGGGAGGGGGGCACAATGAGCAGTTCTTC. Its translation is CASSQRGGGHNEQFF. J is TRBJ2-1 and V is TRBV3-1, with D possibly being TRBD2 (7 bases). This CDR3 has 15 residues. Germline values: CDR1 LGHDT, CDR2 YNNKEL (reference sequence). V was cut by 2 bases and J by 5 bases, with 13 bases left in between.

The V gene is TRBV20-1, the J gene TRBJ2-3; 7 bases line up with TRBD2. The germline V gene has CDR1 DFQATT and CDR2 SNEGSKA (reference sequence). V was clipped by 5 bases and J by 7 bases; unmatched bases: 12. There are 14 residues in the CDR3. CDR3 coding DNA: TGCAGTGCTGAGCCGGCGGGACTAATAAATACGCAGTATTTT. This gives the protein CSAEPAGLINTQYF.

This chain links TRBV20-1 with TRBJ1-5, with no clear D. With 5 bases removed from V and 5 bases from J, the gap between germline ends came to 10 bases. The CDR3 consists of 12 residues. The V gene's germline CDR1 is DFQATT and CDR2 SNEGSKA (reference sequence). The CDR3 loop reads CSAGPQYQPQHF. In DNA form, the CDR3 reads TGCAGTGCTGGGCCGCAATATCAGCCCCAGCATTTT.

The chain uses TRBV9 and TRBJ2-1; 13 bases agree with TRBD2. CDR3 length: 20 residues. Looked up from germline, CDR1 is SGDLS and CDR2 is YYNGEE. Germline trimming cut 0 bases from V and 0 bases from J; bases unmatched to any gene: 9. CDR3 residues: CASSVVGGTSGAFSYNEQFF. In nucleotides, the CDR3 is TGTGCCAGCAGCGTAGTAGGGGGGACTAGCGGGGCCTTCTCCTACAATGAGCAGTTCTTC.

V usage is TRBV5-1 and J usage is TRBJ2-1, with 8 bases matching TRBD2. Germline V gene data show CDR1 as SGHRS and CDR2 as YFSETQ. This CDR3 is built from 18 residues. The J segment lost 1 base and the V segment lost 0 bases, leaving 9 bases of the junction unmatched. The DNA for the CDR3 is TGCGCCAGCAGCTTGGGGGAAATCTCGGGGGGGTCCTACAATGAGCAGTTCTTC. Encoded protein: CASSLGEISGGSYNEQFF.

The gene calls are TRBV9 and TRBJ1-5; no clear D gene. This CDR3 comprises 13 residues. Trimming pared 0 bases from V and 5 bases from J, leaving 6 bases between. Looked up from germline, CDR1 is SGDLS and CDR2 is YYNGEE. CDR3 DNA sequence: TGTGCCAGCAGCGTAGGAGAGTATCAGCCCCAGCATTTT. Encoded protein: CASSVGEYQPQHF.

The rearrangement joins TRBV29-1 to TRBJ1-5; D is undetermined. Germline V gene lookup returns CDR1 SQVTM and CDR2 ANQGSEA. The V end lost 7 bases, the J end lost 0 bases, and 28 bases lay between the germline ends. The CDR3 loop spans 19 amino acids. DNA of the CDR3: TGCAGCGCTGGGCCCGGCGTGGCAAGGAGGGATGATAGCAATCAGCCCCAGCATTTT. This encodes CSAGPGVARRDDSNQPQHF.

Points on this clonotype: Germline is not matched at one junction end, which may reflect a read error. The chain has TRBV7-3 and TRBJ2-7, with 7 bases fitting TRBD2. The last part of the DNA fits TRBJ2-5 better; the J call may be wrong. Per the germline V gene, CDR1 is SGHTA and CDR2 is FQGTGA. This CDR3 has 16 amino acids. The CDR3 region has the DNA TGTGCCGGCAGGCTAGCGGCAGCGAGGGGCCCAGAGACCCAGTACTTC. Encoded protein: CAGRLAAARGPETQYF.

This clonotype came up a few times. V is TRBV4-1 and J is TRBJ1-2, with a possible D match to TRBD1 (6 bases). CDR1 and CDR2 from the germline V gene are MGHRA and YSYEKL. Between the trimmed V and J ends, which lost 1 base and 6 bases, there was a span of 12 bases. The CDR3 is made up of 14 amino acids. The CDR3 bases are TGCGCCAGCAGCCAAGTTGGGGGGCGGAATGGCTACACCTTC. This translates into CASSQVGGRNGYTF.

This chain connects TRBV6-6 to TRBJ1-5; perhaps TRBD1 as D (5 bases). Germline V gives CDR1 MNHNY, CDR2 SVGAGI (reference sequence). The V gene lost 5 bases and the J gene lost 5 bases, with 13 bases spanning the gap. This CDR3 is built from 14 residues. CDR3 protein: CASSPPDKYQPQHF. In DNA, the CDR3 is TGTGCCAGCAGTCCGCCGGACAAGTATCAGCCCCAGCATTTT.

V usage is TRBV5-1 and J usage is TRBJ1-1, with TRBD1 identical over 12 bases. CDR1 and CDR2 (germline): SGHRS, YFSETQ. CDR3 length: 17 residues. Trimming at V came to 3 bases and at J to 0 bases, leaving 6 bases not matched to a gene. DNA for the CDR3: TGCGCCAGCAGCTGGACGGGACAGGGGGCCGTGAACACTGAAGCTTTCTTT. Protein sequence: CASSWTGQGAVNTEAFF.

The chain carries TRBV12-3 or TRBV12-4 and TRBJ1-1; weak D call: TRBD1 (6 bases). CDR3 length: 14 residues. V was shortened by 9 bases and J by 4 bases, with 18 bases between the two germline ends. The CDR3, as DNA: TGTGCCAGTCGAGACCCAGGGGCGGTCACTGAAGCTTTCTTT. Residues: CASRDPGAVTEAFF.

The chain recombines TRBV10-3 with TRBJ2-6; the match to TRBD1 covers 7 bases. Losses at the gene ends were 2 bases for V and 4 bases for J; bases not matched to a gene: 11. CDR3 length: 18 amino acids. CDR1 and CDR2 from the germline V gene are ENHRY and SYGVKD. This CDR3 is CAISETRTTGWGANVLTF. The DNA of the CDR3 is TGTGCCATCAGTGAGACTCGGACGACAGGGTGGGGGGCCAACGTCCTGACTTTC.

This chain connects TRBV5-6 to TRBJ2-5; unclear D gene. With 4 bases removed from V and 5 bases from J, the gap between germline ends came to 12 bases. CDR3 length equals 13 residues. Germline lookup yields CDR1 SGHDT and CDR2 YYEEEE. DNA of the CDR3: TGTGCCAGCAGCAAGCGCGACGGGGAGACCCAGTACTTC. It specifies CASSKRDGETQYF.

This sequence joins TRBV5-1 and TRBJ1-1; TRBD1 is a possible D gene (6 bases). Deletions cut 9 bases from V and 3 bases from J, with 15 bases between. Per germline, CDR1 SGHRS and CDR2 YFSETQ. CDR3 length equals 13 residues. CDR3 sequence: CATGGSGDTEAFF. The CDR3 DNA follows: TGCGCCACCGGTGGGTCAGGGGACACTGAAGCTTTCTTT.

The rearrangement joins TRBV5-6 to TRBJ1-1; 8 bases agree with TRBD1. From germline, CDR1 is SGHDT and CDR2 YYEEEE. The CDR3 is 16 amino acids. Unmatched junction bases numbered 14, after V lost 2 bases and J lost 8 bases. As DNA, the CDR3 is TGTGCCAGCAGCTTCTTGGACAGGGCGCTTGTCCCCGAAGCTTTCTTT. Its protein product is CASSFLDRALVPEAFF.

V and J are TRBV4-1 and TRBJ2-1; either TRBD1 or TRBD2 may fit D (6 bases each). V was trimmed by 0 bases and J by 15 bases, leaving 21 bases between them. The germline V gene encodes CDR1 MGHRA and CDR2 YSYEKL. The CDR3 is 15 residues long. CDR3 protein: CASSQDVRGQKEGFF. The CDR3 DNA reads as TGCGCCAGCAGCCAAGATGTACGGGGGCAAAAGGAGGGGTTCTTC.

This clonotype has just a few counts. The chain employs TRBV6-4 and TRBJ2-1; D might be TRBD2 (7 bases). The V end was cut by 6 bases, the J end by 8 bases, with 17 bases between. Germline V gives CDR1 MRHNA, CDR2 SNTAGT. The CDR3 extends over 14 amino acids. This CDR3 is CASSNKGGADEQFF. DNA of the CDR3: TGTGCCAGCAGCAACAAAGGGGGGGCCGATGAGCAGTTCTTC.

The CDR3: CASSPPRTRVYGYTF. The CDR3 DNA reads TGTGCCAGCAGCCCGCCGCGGACACGAGTCTATGGCTACACCTTC. The chain recombines TRBV4-2 with TRBJ1-2; weak D call: TRBD1 (5 bases). The CDR3 extends over 15 amino acids. Germline V CDR1 and CDR2: LGHNA, YNFKEQ. V lost 4 bases to trimming and J lost 4 bases, with 16 bases between them.

This clonotype was detected only a few times. This chain connects TRBV5-1 to TRBJ2-1, with TRBD2 matching over 11 bases. Looked up from germline, CDR1 is SGHRS and CDR2 is YFSETQ. The CDR3 has 16 residues. With 3 bases clipped from V and 4 bases from J, the junction kept 6 bases outside the gene matches. The CDR3 reads CASSYNSGGGYNEQFF. CDR3 in DNA: TGCGCCAGCAGCTATAATAGCGGGGGGGGATACAATGAGCAGTTCTTC.

This clonotype has a handful of counts. The chain is built from TRBV4-1 and TRBJ2-7; no firm D call. The ends were cut back, 1 base at V and 0 bases at J, with 7 bases in the middle. There are 14 residues in the CDR3. Germline V gene data show CDR1 as MGHRA and CDR2 as YSYEKL. The CDR3 DNA sequence: TGCGCCAGCAGCCAAGCGCGGTTCTCCTACGAGCAGTACTTC. Its protein is CASSQARFSYEQYF.